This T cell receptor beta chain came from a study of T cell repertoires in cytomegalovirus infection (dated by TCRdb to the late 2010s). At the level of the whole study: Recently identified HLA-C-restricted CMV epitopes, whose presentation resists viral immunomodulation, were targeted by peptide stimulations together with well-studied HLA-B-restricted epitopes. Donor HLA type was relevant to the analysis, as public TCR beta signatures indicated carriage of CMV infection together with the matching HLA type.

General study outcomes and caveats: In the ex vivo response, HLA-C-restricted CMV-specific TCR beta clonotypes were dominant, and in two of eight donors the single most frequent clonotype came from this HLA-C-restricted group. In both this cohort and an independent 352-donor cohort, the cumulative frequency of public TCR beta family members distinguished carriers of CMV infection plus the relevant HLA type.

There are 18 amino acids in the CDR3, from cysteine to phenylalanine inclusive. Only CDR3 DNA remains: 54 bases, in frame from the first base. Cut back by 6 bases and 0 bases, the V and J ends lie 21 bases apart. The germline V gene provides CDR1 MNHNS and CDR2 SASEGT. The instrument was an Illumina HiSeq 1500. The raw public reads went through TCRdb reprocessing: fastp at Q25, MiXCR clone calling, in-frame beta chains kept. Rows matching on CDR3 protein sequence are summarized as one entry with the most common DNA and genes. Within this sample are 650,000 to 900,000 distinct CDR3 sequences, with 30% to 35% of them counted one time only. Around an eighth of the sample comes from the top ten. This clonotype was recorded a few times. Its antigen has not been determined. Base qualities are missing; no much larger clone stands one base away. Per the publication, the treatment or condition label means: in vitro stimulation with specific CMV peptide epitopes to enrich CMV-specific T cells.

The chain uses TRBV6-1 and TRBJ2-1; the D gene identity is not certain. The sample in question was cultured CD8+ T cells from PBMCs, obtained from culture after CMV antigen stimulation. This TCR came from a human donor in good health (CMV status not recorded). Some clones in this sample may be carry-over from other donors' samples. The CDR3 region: CASRHSPGQIISYNEQFF. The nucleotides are TGTGCCAGCAGACATTCACCGGGCCAGATAATCTCCTACAATGAGCAGTTCTTC.